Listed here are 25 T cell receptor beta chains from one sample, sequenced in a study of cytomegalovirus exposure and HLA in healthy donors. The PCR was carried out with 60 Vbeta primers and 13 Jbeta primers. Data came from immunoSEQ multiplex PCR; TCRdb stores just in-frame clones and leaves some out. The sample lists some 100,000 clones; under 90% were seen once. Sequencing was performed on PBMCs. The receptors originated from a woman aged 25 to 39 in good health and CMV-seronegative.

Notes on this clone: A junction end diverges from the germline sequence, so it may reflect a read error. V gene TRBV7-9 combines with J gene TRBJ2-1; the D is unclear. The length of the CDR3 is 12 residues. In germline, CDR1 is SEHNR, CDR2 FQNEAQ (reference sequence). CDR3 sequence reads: CSSSLVTGEQFF. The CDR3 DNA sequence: TGTTCCAGCAGCTTAGTTACCGGTGAGCAGTTCTTC.

CDR3 DNA sequence: TGTGCCAGCAGTGCCGAACTAGCGGGAGACTCCGAGCAGTACTTC. Translating gives CASSAELAGDSEQYF. This rearrangement joins TRBV6-4 to TRBJ2-7, with 11 bases aligning to TRBD2. The trim removed 4 bases at V and 6 bases at J, leaving 8 bases unmatched. The CDR3 is 15 residues long. Germline loops: CDR1 MRHNA, CDR2 SNTAGT.

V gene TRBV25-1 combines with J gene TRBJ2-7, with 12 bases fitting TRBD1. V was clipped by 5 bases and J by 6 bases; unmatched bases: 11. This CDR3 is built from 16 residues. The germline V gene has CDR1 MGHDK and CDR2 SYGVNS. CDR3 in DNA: TGTGCCAGCAGTTACATGACGGGGACAGGGGGCGGCGAGCAGTACTTC. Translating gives CASSYMTGTGGGEQYF.

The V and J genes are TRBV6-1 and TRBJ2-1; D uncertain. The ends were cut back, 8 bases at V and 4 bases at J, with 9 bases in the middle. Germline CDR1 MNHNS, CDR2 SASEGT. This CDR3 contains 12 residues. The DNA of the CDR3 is TGTGCCAGCCGGGTCAGTTACAATGAGCAGTTCTTC. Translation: CASRVSYNEQFF.

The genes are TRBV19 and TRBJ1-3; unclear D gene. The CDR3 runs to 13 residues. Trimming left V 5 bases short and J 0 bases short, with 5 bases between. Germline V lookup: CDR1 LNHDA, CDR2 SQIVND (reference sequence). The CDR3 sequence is CASSRSSGNTIYF. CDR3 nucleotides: TGTGCCAGTAGTCGGAGCTCTGGAAACACCATATATTTT.

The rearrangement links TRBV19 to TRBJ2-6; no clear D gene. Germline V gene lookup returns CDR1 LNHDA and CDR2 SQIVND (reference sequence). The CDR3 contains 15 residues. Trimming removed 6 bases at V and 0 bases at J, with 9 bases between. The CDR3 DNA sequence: TGTGCCAGTAGCGGGTACTCCTCTGGGGCCAACGTCCTGACTTTC. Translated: CASSGYSSGANVLTF.

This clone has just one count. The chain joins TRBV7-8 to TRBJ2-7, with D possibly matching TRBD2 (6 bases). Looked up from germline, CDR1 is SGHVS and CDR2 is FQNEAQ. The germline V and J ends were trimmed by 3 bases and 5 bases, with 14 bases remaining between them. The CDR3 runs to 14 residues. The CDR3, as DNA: TGTGCCAGCAGCTTTGGGGGGAGGTTGGACGAGCAGTACTTC. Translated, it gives CASSFGGRLDEQYF.

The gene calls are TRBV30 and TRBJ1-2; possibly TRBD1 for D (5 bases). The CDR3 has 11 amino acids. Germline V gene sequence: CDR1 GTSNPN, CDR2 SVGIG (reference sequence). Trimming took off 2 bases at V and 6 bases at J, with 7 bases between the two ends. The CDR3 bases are TGTGCCTGGAGTCGGGGGGATGGCTACACCTTC. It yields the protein CAWSRGDGYTF.

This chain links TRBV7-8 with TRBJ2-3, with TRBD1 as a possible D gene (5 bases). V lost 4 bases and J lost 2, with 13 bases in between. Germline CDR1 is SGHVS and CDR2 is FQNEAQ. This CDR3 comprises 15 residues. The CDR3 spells CASSSRQWTTDTQYF. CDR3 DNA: TGTGCCAGCAGCTCAAGACAGTGGACCACAGATACGCAGTATTTT.

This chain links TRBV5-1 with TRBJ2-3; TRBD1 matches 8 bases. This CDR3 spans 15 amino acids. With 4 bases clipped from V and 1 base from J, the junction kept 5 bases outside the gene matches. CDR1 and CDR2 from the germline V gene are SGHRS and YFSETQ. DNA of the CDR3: TGCGCCAGCAGCCTGACAGGGGTGGGCACAGATACGCAGTATTTT. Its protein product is CASSLTGVGTDTQYF.

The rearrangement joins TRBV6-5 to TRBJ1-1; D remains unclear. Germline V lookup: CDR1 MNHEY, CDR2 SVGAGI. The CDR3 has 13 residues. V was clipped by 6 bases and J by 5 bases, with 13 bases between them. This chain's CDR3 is CASRPLRRTEAFF. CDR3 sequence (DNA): TGTGCCAGCAGACCCCTGCGGCGTACTGAAGCTTTCTTT.

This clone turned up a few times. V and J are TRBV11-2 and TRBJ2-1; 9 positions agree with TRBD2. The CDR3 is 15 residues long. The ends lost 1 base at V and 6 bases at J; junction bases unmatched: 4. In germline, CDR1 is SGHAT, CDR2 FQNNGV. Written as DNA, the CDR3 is TGTGCCAGCAGCTTAGGAAGTAGCGGGAGCAATGAGCAGTTCTTC. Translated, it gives CASSLGSSGSNEQFF.

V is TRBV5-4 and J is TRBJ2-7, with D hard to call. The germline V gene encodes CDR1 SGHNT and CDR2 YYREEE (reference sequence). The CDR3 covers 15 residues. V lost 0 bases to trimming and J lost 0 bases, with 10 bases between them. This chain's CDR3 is CASSLDLESSYEQYF. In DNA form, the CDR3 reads TGTGCCAGCAGCTTGGATCTAGAGAGCTCCTACGAGCAGTACTTC.

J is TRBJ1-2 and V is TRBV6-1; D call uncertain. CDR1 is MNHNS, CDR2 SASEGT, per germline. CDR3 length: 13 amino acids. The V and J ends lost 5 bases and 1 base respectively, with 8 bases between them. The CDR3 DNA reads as TGTGCCAGCAGTAATACGGGTAACTATGGCTACACCTTC. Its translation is CASSNTGNYGYTF.

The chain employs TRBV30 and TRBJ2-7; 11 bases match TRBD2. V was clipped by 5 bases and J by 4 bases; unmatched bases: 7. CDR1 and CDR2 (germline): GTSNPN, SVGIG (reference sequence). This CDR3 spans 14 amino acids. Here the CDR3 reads CAWGLAGGKYEQYF. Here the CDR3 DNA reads TGTGCCTGGGGGCTAGCGGGGGGCAAGTACGAGCAGTACTTC.

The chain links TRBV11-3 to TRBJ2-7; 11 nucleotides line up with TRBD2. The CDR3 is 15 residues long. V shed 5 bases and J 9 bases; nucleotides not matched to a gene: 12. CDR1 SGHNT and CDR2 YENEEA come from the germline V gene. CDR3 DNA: TGTGCCAGCAGCCTACAGGGACTAGCGGAGGGAGGGCAGTACTTC. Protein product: CASSLQGLAEGGQYF. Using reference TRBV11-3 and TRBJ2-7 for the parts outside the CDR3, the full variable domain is EAGVVQSPRYKIIEKKQPVAFWCNPISGHNTLYWYLQNLGQGPELLIRYENEEAVDDSQLPKDRFSAERLKGVDSTLKIQPAELGDSAVYLCASSLQGLAEGGQYFGPGTRLTVT.

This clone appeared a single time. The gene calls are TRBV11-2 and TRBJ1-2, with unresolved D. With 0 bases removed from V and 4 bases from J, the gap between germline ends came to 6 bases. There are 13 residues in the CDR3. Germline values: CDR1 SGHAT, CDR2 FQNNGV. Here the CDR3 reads CASSLEASYGYTF. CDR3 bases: TGTGCCAGCAGCTTAGAGGCTAGCTATGGCTACACCTTC.

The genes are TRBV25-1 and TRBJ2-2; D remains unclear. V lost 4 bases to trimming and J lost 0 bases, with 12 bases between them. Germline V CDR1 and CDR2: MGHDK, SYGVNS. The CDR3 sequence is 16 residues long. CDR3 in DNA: TGTGCCAGCAGTGTTAGTAACCCGGCGAACACCGGGGAGCTGTTTTTT. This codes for CASSVSNPANTGELFF.

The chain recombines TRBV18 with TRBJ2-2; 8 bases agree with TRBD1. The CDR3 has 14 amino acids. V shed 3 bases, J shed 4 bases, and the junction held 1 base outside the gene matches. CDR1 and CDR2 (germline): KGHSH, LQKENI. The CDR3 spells CASSPGQVTGELFF. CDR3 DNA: TGTGCCAGCTCACCGGGACAGGTCACCGGGGAGCTGTTTTTT.

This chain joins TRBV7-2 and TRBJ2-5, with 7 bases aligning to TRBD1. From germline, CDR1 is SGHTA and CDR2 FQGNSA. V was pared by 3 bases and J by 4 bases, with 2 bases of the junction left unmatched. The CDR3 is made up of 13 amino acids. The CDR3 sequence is CASSFNRGETQYF. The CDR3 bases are TGTGCCAGCAGCTTTAACAGGGGAGAGACCCAGTACTTC.

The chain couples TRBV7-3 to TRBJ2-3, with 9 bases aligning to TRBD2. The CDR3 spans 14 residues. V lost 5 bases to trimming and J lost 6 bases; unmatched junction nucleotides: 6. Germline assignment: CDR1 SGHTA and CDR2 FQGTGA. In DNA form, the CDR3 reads TGTGCCAGCAGCGAGGGACTAGCATCCGATACGCAGTATTTT. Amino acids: CASSEGLASDTQYF.

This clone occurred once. In nucleotides, the CDR3 is TGTGCCAGCTCAGAGCGGGAGGGCCACCACGAGCAGTACTTC. Translated, it gives CASSEREGHHEQYF. This chain uses TRBV18 with TRBJ2-7, with 10 nucleotides matching TRBD2. This CDR3 contains 14 residues. The germline gives CDR1 KGHSH, CDR2 LQKENI. Germline trimming cut 5 bases from V and 5 bases from J; bases unmatched to any gene: 6.

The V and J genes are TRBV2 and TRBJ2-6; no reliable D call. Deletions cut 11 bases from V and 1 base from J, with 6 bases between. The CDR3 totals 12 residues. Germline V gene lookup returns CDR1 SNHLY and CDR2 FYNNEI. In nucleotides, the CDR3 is TGTGCCGAGTCGTCTGGGGCCAACGTCCTGACTTTC. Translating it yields CAESSGANVLTF. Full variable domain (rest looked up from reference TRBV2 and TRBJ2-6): EPEVTQTPSHQVTQMGQEVILRCVPISNHLYFYWYRQILGQKVEFLVSFYNNEISEKSEIFDDQFSVERPDGSNFTLKIRSTKLEDSAMYFCAESSGANVLTFGAGSRLTVL.

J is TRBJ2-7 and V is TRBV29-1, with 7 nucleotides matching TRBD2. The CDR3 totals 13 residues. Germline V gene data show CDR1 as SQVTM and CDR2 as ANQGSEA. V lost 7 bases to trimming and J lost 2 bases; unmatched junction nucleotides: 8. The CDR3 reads CSALAGLPYEQYF. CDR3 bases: TGCAGCGCATTAGCGGGTCTCCCCTACGAGCAGTACTTC.

The CDR3, as DNA: TGTGCCAGCAGTGAGGGGACAGGGGGCGCCCACTATGGCTACACCTTC. Translation gives CASSEGTGGAHYGYTF. The genes are TRBV27 and TRBJ1-2, with TRBD1 identical over 12 bases. V lost 5 bases and J lost 3; bases outside the gene matches: 7. The CDR3 loop spans 16 amino acids. Germline CDR1 MNHEY, CDR2 SMNVEV (reference sequence).